These 16 T cell receptor beta chains share one sample of origin, sequenced in a study of identical twins. TCRdb recomputed calls from the 5' RACE reads with MiXCR, one row per CDR3 protein. The repertoire holds 200,000 to 300,000 distinct CDR3 sequences, with approximately 7.3% as singletons. This sample was shared with a second study, whose subject was yellow fever vaccine responses in identical twins.

Sequenced input: CD8+ T cells sorted from blood. Receptors originate from a woman aged 18-29 years in good health.

The rearrangement joins TRBV7-9 to TRBJ2-5; TRBD2 aligns across 8 bases. V shed 0 bases and J 3 bases; nucleotides not matched to a gene: 3. Germline CDR1 is SEHNR and CDR2 is FQNEAQ (reference sequence). This CDR3 has 15 amino acids. This CDR3 is CASSLALLAEETQYF. The CDR3 region has the DNA TGTGCCAGCAGCTTAGCCCTACTAGCGGAAGAGACCCAGTACTTC.

This clonotype was counted between two and nine times. The chain links TRBV20-1 to TRBJ2-7; 10 bases are a match to TRBD1. Germline assignment: CDR1 DFQATT and CDR2 SNEGSKA (reference sequence). CDR3 length: 13 amino acids. V gave up 5 bases and J gave up 7 bases; unmatched junction bases: 8. Here the CDR3 reads CSAFTGTGVEQYF. The CDR3 DNA follows: TGCAGTGCTTTTACCGGGACAGGGGTAGAGCAGTACTTC.

This clonotype appeared many times. V gene TRBV28 combines with J gene TRBJ1-1; D remains unclear. The germline gives CDR1 MDHEN, CDR2 SYDVKM. Between the trimmed V and J ends, which lost 1 base and 0 bases, there was a span of 6 bases. This CDR3 has 14 residues. For the CDR3, the DNA is TGTGCCAGCAGTTTATCTGGGGTGAACACTGAAGCTTTCTTT. Its protein product is CASSLSGVNTEAFF.

The chain recombines TRBV11-2 with TRBJ2-1; TRBD1 is a possible D gene (5 bases). The germline gives CDR1 SGHAT, CDR2 FQNNGV. The germline V and J ends were trimmed by 0 bases and 4 bases, with 10 bases remaining between them. The CDR3 has 15 residues. The chain's CDR3 is CASSLDLTAYNEQFF. In DNA form, the CDR3 reads TGTGCCAGCAGCTTAGATCTGACAGCATACAATGAGCAGTTCTTC.

This chain links TRBV6-2 or TRBV6-3 with TRBJ2-2; 7 bases line up with TRBD1. After removal of 4 bases from V and 1 base from J, the junction contained 3 bases not matched to a gene. The CDR3 extends over 15 amino acids. The germline V gene encodes CDR1 MNHEY and CDR2 SVGEGT. CDR3 sequence reads: CASSFNRGNTGELFF. The CDR3 region has the DNA TGTGCCAGCAGTTTTAACAGGGGGAACACCGGGGAGCTGTTTTTT.

There are a few counts of this clonotype. The genes are TRBV24-1 and TRBJ2-3; unclear D gene. V was pared by 3 bases and J by 7 bases, with 16 bases between. CDR1 is KGHDR and CDR2 is SFDVKD in the germline V gene. This CDR3 spans 15 amino acids. CDR3 sequence reads: CATSDRTEDPYTQYF. CDR3 sequence (DNA): TGTGCCACCAGTGATCGGACCGAAGACCCTTATACGCAGTATTTT.

This clonotype was recorded at least ten times. The chain combines TRBV29-1 with TRBJ2-1, with D possibly TRBD1 on 6 matching bases. The CDR3 has 14 amino acids. CDR1 is SQVTM and CDR2 is ANQGSEA in the germline V gene. Trimming left V 3 bases short and J 1 base short, with 10 bases between. CDR3 loop: CSVDQGWSYNEQFF. In DNA, the CDR3 is TGCAGCGTTGATCAGGGGTGGTCCTACAATGAGCAGTTCTTC.

The chain recombines TRBV7-9 with TRBJ2-1; 7 nucleotides align to TRBD2. Unmatched junction bases numbered 9, after V lost 5 bases and J lost 5 bases. CDR1 and CDR2 (germline): SEHNR, FQNEAQ (reference sequence). There are 15 residues in the CDR3. DNA of the CDR3: TGTGCCAGCAGCCCGGGGGGAGGCCTTAACAATGAGCAGTTCTTC. Encoded protein: CASSPGGGLNNEQFF.

This clonotype has a count of ten or more. This chain uses TRBV20-1 with TRBJ1-4, with a weak D call TRBD1 (5 bases). Looked up from germline, CDR1 is DFQATT and CDR2 is SNEGSKA (reference sequence). CDR3 length equals 15 residues. V was shortened by 0 bases and J by 5 bases, with 13 bases between the two germline ends. CDR3 in amino acids: CSARDGRGRNEKLFF. The CDR3 coding sequence is TGCAGTGCTAGAGATGGCCGGGGGAGGAATGAAAAACTGTTTTTT.

This clonotype was detected ten times or more. The chain joins TRBV11-2 to TRBJ2-7; 10 nucleotides align to TRBD1. The CDR3 is 14 amino acids. Germline CDR1 and CDR2: SGHAT and FQNNGV. Trimming took 4 bases from V and 4 from J; bases not matched to a gene: 4. The CDR3 sequence: CASSSRDRGYEQYV. In nucleotides, the CDR3 is TGTGCCAGCAGCTCCCGGGACAGGGGTTACGAGCAGTACGTC.

This clonotype was counted at least ten times. The chain uses TRBV7-9 and TRBJ2-1; TRBD1 is a possible D gene (6 bases). The CDR3 sequence is 15 residues long. CDR1 SEHNR and CDR2 FQNEAQ come from the germline V gene (reference sequence). Trimming removed 3 bases from V and 2 bases from J, with 11 bases in between. The CDR3 DNA reads as TGTGCCAGCAGCTTGGACAGCCTGCCCTACAATGAGCAGTTCTTC. Residues: CASSLDSLPYNEQFF.

The chain is built from TRBV7-2 and TRBJ2-7; 8 nucleotides agree with TRBD1. This CDR3 spans 14 amino acids. V lost 1 base and J lost 5; bases outside the gene matches: 4. Germline V gene data show CDR1 as SGHTA and CDR2 as FQGNSA. CDR3: CASSLGRGPDEQYV. The CDR3 DNA is TGTGCCAGCAGCTTAGGCAGGGGGCCCGACGAGCAGTACGTC.

This chain uses TRBV20-1 with TRBJ2-2; D is unclear. V lost 2 bases and J 3 bases, leaving 7 bases between the germline ends. In germline, CDR1 is DFQATT, CDR2 SNEGSKA (reference sequence). CDR3 length: 13 residues. In nucleotides, the CDR3 is TGCAGTGCTAGACATCCTTACACCGGGGAGCTGTTTTTT. Protein product: CSARHPYTGELFF.

The chain couples TRBV2 to TRBJ2-7; no firm D call. The CDR3 sequence is 13 residues long. The V end lost 3 bases, the J end lost 2 bases, and 8 bases lay between the germline ends. Germline lookup yields CDR1 SNHLY and CDR2 FYNNEI. The CDR3 coding sequence is TGTGCCAGCAGTGAGGTACAGACCTACGAGCAGTACGTC. This encodes CASSEVQTYEQYV.

This clonotype was seen a handful of times. This sequence joins TRBV20-1 and TRBJ2-1, with 11 bases fitting TRBD2. From germline, CDR1 is DFQATT and CDR2 SNEGSKA (reference sequence). J lost 0 bases, V lost 1 base, and 5 bases had no gene match. The CDR3 totals 17 residues. CDR3: CSARVPSGRSSYNEQFF. As DNA, the CDR3 is TGCAGTGCTAGAGTTCCTAGCGGGAGGAGCTCCTACAATGAGCAGTTCTTC.

The chain employs TRBV5-6 and TRBJ2-6; D uncertain. CDR1 SGHDT and CDR2 YYEEEE come from the germline V gene. This CDR3 is built from 15 residues. Trimming pared 4 bases from V and 0 bases from J, leaving 8 bases between. Here the CDR3 reads CASSEDTSGANVLTF. The CDR3 DNA reads TGTGCCAGCAGCGAAGACACCTCTGGGGCCAACGTCCTGACTTTC. The full variable domain, with the rest looked up from reference TRBV5-6 and TRBJ2-6, is DAGVTQSPTHLIKTRGQQVTLRCSPKSGHDTVSWYQQALGQGPQFIFQYYEEEERQRGNFPDRFSGHQFPNYSSELNVNALLLGDSALYLCASSEDTSGANVLTFGAGSRLTVL.